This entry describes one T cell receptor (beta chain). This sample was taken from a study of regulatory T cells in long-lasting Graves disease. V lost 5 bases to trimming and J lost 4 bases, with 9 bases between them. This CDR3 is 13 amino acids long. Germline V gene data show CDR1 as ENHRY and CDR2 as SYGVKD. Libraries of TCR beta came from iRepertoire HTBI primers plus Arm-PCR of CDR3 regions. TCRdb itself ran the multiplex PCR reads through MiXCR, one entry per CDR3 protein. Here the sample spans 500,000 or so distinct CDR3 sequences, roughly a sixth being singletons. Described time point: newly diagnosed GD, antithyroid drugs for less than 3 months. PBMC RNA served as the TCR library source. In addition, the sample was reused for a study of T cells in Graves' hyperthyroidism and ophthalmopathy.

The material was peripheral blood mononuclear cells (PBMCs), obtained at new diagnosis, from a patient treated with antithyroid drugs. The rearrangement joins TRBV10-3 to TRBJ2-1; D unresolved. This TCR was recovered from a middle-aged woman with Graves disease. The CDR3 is CAISPSQYNEQFF. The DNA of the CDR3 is TGTGCCATCAGTCCATCACAATACAATGAGCAGTTCTTC.